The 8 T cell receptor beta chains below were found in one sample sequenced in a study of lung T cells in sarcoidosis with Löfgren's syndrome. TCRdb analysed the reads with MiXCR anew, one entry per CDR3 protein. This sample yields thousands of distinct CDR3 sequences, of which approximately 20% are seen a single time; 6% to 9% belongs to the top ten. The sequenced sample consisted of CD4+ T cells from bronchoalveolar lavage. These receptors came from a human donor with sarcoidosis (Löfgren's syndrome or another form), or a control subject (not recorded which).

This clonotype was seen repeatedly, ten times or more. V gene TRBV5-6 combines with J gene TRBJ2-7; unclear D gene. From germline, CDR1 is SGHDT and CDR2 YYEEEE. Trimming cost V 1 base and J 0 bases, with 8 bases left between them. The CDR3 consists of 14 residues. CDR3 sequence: CASSLLGTSYEQYF. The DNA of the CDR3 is TGTGCCAGCAGCTTGCTAGGCACCTCCTACGAGCAGTACTTC.

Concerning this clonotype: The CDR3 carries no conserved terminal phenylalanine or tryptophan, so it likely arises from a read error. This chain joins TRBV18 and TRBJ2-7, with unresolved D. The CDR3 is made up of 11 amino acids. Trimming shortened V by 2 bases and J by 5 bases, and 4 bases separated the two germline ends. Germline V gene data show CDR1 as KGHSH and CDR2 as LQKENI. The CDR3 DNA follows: TGTGCCAGCTCACCAGGGCACGAGCAGTACTCC. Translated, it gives CASSPGHEQYS.

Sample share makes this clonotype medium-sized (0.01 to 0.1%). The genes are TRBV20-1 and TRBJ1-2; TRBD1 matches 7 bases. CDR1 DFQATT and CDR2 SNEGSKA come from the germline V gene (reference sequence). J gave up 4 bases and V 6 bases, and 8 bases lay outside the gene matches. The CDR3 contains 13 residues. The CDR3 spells CSAHAAGGYGYTF. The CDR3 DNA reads TGCAGTGCCCATGCGGCAGGGGGCTATGGCTACACCTTC.

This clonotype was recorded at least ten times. The CDR3 region has the DNA TGTGCCAGCAGCTTTAAGGGGGAAGGCTATGGCTACACCTTC. This translates into CASSFKGEGYGYTF. The J gene is TRBJ1-2, the V gene TRBV7-9; D is possibly TRBD1 (6 bases). The CDR3 contains 14 residues. Germline CDR1 SEHNR, CDR2 FQNEAQ (reference sequence). Trimming removed 3 bases at V and 4 bases at J, with 12 bases between.

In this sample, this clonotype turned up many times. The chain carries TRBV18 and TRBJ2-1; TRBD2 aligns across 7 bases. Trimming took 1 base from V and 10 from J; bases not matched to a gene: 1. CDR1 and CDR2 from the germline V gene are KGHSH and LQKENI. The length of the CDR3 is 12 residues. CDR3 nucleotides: TGTGCCAGCTCACCACAGGGAGGGGAGCAGTTCTTC. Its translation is CASSPQGGEQFF.

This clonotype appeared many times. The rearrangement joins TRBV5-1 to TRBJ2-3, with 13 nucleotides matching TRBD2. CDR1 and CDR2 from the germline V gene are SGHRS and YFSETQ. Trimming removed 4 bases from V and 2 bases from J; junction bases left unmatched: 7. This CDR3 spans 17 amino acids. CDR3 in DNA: TGCGCCAGCAGCACCGGGACTAGCGGGGCTTACACAGATACGCAGTATTTT. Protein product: CASSTGTSGAYTDTQYF.

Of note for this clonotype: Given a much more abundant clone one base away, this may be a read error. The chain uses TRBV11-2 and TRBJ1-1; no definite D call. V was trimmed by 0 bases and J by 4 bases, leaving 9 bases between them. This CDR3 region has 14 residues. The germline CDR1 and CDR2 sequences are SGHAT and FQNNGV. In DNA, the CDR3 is TGTGCCAGCAGCTTAGATCCAACGCCCACTGAAGCTTTCTTT. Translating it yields CASSLDPTPTEAFF.

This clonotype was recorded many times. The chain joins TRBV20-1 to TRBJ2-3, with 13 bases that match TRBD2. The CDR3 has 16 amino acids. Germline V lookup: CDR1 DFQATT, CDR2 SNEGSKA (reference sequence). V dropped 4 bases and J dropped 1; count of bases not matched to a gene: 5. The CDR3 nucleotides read TGCAGTGCTACGCGGGGACTAGCGGGACGCACAGATACGCAGTATTTT. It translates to CSATRGLAGRTDTQYF.